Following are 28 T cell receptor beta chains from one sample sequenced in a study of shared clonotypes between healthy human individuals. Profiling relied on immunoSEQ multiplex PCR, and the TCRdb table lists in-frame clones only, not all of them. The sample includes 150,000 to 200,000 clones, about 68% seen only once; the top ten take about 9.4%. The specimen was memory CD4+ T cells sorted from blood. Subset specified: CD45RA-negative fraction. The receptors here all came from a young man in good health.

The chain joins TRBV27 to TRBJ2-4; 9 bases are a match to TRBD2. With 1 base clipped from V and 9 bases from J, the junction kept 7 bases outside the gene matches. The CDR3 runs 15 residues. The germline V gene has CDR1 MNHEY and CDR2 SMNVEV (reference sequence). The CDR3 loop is CASSLLASGTRIQYF. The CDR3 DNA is TGTGCCAGCAGTTTATTAGCTAGCGGGACGCGCATTCAGTACTTC.

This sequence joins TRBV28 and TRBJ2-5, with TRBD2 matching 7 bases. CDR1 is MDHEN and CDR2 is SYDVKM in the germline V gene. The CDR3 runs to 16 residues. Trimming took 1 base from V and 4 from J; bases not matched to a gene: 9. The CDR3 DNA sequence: TGTGCCAGCAGTTTATTAGGCAGGGAGGGCCGAGAGACCCAGTACTTC. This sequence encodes CASSLLGREGRETQYF.

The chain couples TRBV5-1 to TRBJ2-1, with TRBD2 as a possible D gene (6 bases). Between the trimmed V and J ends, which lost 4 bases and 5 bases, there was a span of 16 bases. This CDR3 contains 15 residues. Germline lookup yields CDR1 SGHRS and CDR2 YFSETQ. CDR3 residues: CASSGRLASDNEQFF. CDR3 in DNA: TGCGCCAGCAGCGGGAGGCTAGCGAGCGACAATGAGCAGTTCTTC.

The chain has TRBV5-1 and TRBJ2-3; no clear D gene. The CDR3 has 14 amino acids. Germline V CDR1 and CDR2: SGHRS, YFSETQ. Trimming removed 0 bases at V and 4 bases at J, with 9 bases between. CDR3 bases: TGCGCCAGCAGCTTGGACGGGCTCTCAGATACGCAGTATTTT. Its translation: CASSLDGLSDTQYF.

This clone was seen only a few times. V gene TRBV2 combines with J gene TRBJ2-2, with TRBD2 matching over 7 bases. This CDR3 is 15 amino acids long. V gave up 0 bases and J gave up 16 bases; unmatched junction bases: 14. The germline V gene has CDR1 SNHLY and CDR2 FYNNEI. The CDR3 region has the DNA TGTGCCAGCAGTGAAGCGCGGAGCGACGCGGGAGCCCCGTTTTTT. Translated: CASSEARSDAGAPFF.

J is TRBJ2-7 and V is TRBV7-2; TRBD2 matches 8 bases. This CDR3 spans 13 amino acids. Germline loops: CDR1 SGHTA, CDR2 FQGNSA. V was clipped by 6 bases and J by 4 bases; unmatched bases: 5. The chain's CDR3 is CASRTGGRYEQYF. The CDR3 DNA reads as TGTGCCAGCAGGACGGGAGGGCGGTACGAGCAGTACTTC. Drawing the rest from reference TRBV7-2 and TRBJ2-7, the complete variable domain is GAGVSQSPSNKVTEKGKDVELRCDPISGHTALYWYRQSLGQGLEFLIYFQGNSAPDKSGLPSDRFSAERTGGSVSTLTIQRTQQEDSAVYLCASRTGGRYEQYFGPGTRLTVT.

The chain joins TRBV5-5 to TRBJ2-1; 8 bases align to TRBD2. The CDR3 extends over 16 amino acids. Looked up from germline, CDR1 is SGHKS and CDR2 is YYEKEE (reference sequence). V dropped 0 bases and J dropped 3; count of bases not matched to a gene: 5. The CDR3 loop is CASSLGAGGGYNEQFF. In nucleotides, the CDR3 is TGTGCCAGCAGCTTGGGGGCGGGAGGAGGCTACAATGAGCAGTTCTTC.

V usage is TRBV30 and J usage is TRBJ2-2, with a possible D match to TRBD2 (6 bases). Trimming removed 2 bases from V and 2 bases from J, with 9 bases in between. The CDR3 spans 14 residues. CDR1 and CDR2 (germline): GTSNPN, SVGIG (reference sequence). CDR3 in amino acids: CAWSWDSNTGELFF. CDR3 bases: TGTGCCTGGAGTTGGGACTCTAACACCGGGGAGCTGTTTTTT.

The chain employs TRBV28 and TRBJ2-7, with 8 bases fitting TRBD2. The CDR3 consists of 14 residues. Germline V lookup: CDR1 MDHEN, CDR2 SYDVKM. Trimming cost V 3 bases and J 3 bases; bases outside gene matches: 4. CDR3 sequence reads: CASSFGLAHYEQYF. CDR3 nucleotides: TGTGCCAGCAGTTTTGGACTAGCCCACTACGAGCAGTACTTC.

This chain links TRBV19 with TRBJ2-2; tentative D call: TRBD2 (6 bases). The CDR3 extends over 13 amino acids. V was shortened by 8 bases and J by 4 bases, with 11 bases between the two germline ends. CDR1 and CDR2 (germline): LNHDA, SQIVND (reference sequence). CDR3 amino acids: CASGTRTTGELFF. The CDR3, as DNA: TGTGCCAGTGGGACTCGTACCACCGGGGAGCTGTTTTTT. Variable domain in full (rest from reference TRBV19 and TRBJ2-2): DGGITQSPKYLFRKEGQNVTLSCEQNLNHDAMYWYRQDPGQGLRLIYYSQIVNDFQKGDIAEGYSVSREKKESFPLTVTSAQKNPTAFYLCASGTRTTGELFFGEGSRLTVL.

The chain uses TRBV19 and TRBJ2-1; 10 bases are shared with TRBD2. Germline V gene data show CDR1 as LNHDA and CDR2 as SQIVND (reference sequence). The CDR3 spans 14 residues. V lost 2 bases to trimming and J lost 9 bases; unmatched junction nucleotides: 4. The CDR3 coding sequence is TGTGCCAGTAGTATACTAGCGGGAGAAGGTGAGCAGTTCTTC. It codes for CASSILAGEGEQFF.

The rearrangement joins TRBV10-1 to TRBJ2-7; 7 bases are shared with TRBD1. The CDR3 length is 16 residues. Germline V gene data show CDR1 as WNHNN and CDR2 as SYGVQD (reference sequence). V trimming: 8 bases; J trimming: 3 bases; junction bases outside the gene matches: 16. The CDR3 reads CASQRETGTADYEQYF. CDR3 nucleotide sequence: TGCGCCAGCCAAAGAGAGACCGGGACAGCAGACTACGAGCAGTACTTC.

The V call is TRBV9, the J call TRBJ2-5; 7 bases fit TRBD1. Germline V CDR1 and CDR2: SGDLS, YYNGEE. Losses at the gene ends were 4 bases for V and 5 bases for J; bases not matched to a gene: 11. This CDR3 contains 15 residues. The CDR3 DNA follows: TGTGCCAGCAGCTCGGAAAACAGGGGCTGGGAGACCCAGTACTTC. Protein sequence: CASSSENRGWETQYF.

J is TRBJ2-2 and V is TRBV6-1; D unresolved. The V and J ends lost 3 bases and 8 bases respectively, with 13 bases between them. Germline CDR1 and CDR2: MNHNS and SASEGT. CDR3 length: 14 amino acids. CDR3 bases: TGTGCCAGCAGTGAGGTGCTGAACGAGGGGGAGCTGTTTTTT. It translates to CASSEVLNEGELFF.

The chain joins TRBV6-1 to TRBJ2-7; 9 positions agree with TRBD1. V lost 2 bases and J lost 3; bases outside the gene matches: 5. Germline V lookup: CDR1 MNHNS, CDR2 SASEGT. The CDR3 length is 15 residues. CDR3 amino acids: CASSEQPGQGYEQYF. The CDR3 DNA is TGTGCCAGCAGTGAACAGCCGGGACAGGGCTACGAGCAGTACTTC.

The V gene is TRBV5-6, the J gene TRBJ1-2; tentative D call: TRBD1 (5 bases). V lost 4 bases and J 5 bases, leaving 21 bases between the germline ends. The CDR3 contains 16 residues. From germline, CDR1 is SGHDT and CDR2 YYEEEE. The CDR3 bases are TGTGCCAGCAGCCCCCAGGGTCCCTCCGGGGGTTATGGCTACACCTTC. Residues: CASSPQGPSGGYGYTF.

CDR3 nucleotides: TGCGCCAGCAGCTATTCCTACAATGAGCAGTTCTTC. It specifies CASSYSYNEQFF. The chain links TRBV5-1 to TRBJ2-1; D remains unclear. The CDR3 contains 12 residues. V lost 3 bases and J 1 base, leaving 2 bases between the germline ends. Germline-derived CDR1 and CDR2 are SGHRS and YFSETQ.

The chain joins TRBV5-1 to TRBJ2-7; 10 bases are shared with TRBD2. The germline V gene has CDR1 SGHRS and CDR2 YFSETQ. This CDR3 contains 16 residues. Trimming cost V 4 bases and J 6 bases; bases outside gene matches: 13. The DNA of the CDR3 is TGCGCCAGCAGCCCCGGGGGGCTAGCGGGAGCTCCCGAGCAGTACTTC. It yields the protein CASSPGGLAGAPEQYF.

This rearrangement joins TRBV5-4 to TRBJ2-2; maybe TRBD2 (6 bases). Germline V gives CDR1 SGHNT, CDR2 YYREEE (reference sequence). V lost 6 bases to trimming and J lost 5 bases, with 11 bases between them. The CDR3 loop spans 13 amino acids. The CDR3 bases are TGTGCCAGCACCATCCGGGGGACCGGGGAGCTGTTTTTT. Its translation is CASTIRGTGELFF.

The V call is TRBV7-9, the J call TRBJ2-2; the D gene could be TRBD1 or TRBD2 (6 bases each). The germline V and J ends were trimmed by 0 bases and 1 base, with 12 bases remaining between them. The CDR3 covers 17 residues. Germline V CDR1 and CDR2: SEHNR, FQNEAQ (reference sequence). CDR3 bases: TGTGCCAGCAGCTTAGCCCTACAGGGAGGGAACACCGGGGAGCTGTTTTTT. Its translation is CASSLALQGGNTGELFF.

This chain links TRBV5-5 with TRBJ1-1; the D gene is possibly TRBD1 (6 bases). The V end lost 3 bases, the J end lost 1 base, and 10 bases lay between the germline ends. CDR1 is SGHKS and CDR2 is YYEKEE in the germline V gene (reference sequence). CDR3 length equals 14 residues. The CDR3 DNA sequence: TGTGCCAGCAGCTGGCGAGGGGGGAACACTGAAGCTTTCTTT. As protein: CASSWRGGNTEAFF.

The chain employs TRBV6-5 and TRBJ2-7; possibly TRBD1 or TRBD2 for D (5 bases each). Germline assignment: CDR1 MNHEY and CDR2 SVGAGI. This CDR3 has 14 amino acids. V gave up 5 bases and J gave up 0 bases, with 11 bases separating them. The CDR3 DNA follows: TGTGCCAGCAGTGGTGGGGGAAGCTCCTACGAGCAGTACTTC. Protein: CASSGGGSSYEQYF.

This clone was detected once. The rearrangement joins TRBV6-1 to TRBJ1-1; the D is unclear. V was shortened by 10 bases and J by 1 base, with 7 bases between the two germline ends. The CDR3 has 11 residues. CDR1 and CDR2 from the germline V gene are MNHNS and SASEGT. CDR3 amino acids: CATHENTEAFF. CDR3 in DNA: TGTGCCACACATGAGAACACTGAAGCTTTCTTT.

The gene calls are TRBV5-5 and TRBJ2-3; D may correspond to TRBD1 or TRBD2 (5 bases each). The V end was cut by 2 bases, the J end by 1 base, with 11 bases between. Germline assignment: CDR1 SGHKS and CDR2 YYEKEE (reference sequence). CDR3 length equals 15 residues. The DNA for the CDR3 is TGTGCCAGCAGCTTTATGCAGGGAGGCACAGATACGCAGTATTTT. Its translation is CASSFMQGGTDTQYF.

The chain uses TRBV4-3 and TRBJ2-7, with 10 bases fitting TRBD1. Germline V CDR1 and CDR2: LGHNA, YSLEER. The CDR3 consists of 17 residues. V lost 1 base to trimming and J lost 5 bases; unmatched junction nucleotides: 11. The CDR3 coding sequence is TGCGCCAGCAGCCAAGCACAGGGGGGACAGGGGAGGAACGAGCAGTACTTC. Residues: CASSQAQGGQGRNEQYF.

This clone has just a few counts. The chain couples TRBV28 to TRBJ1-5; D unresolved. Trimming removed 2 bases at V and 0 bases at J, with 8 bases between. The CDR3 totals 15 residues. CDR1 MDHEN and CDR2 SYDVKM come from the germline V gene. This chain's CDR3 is CASSLARYSNQPQHF. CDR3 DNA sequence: TGTGCCAGCAGTTTAGCCAGATATAGCAATCAGCCCCAGCATTTT.

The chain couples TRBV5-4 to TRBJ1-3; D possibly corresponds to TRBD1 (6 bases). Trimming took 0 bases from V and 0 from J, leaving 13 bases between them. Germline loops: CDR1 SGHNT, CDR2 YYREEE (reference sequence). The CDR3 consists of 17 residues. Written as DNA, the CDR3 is TGTGCCAGCAGCTTGGCCCCAGACAGGAGCTCTGGAAACACCATATATTTT. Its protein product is CASSLAPDRSSGNTIYF.

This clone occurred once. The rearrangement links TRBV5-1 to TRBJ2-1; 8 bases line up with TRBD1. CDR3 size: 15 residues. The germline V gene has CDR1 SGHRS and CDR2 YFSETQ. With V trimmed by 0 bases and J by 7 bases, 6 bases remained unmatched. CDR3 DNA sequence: TGCGCCAGCAGCTTGGGCAGGGGGCTTAAGAATGAGCAGTTCTTC. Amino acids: CASSLGRGLKNEQFF.